This T cell receptor (beta chain) stems from a study of control samples from healthy donors and cancer patients. Generated by immunoSEQ multiplex PCR, the TCRdb table keeps only in-frame clones and is missing some. This sample yields about 92,000 clones, of which almost 85% are seen a single time; approximately 9.4% belongs to the top ten. The CDR3 is made up of 15 amino acids. The V gene end was trimmed by 5 bases and the J gene end by 1 base; junction bases not matched to a gene: 7. Germline V lookup: CDR1 SEHNR, CDR2 FQNEAQ (reference sequence). The sample consisted of blood. The sequence came from a woman aged 60-70 years in good health. V and J are TRBV7-9 and TRBJ1-1; 7 positions match TRBD1. CDR3 loop: CASSPEGARNTEAFF. CDR3 nucleotide sequence: TGTGCCAGCAGCCCCGAGGGGGCGCGGAACACTGAAGCTTTCTTT.